This T cell receptor (beta chain) was recorded in a study of OX40 agonist ivuxolimab in advanced cancers. Across the whole study: The dose of intravenous ivuxolimab that patients received every 2 weeks ranged from 0.01 to 10 mg/kg. There were three patients with partial responses, one having hepatocellular carcinoma and two cutaneous melanoma.

Study results and limitations: Clones of CD4+ and CD8+ blood T cells grew by week 6 at doses of 0.1 to 3.0 mg/kg.

CDR1 is LNHDA and CDR2 is SQIVND in the germline V gene (reference sequence). CDR3 length equals 15 residues. V lost 7 bases and J lost 4, with 16 bases in between. TCRdb's copy holds only in-frame clones and misses some; the assay was immunoSEQ multiplex PCR. Counted here are over 65,000 clones, around 83% occurring once; the ten biggest clones make up 6.5%. About this clone: Its antigen is unknown.

The chain combines TRBV19 with TRBJ2-2, with D possibly matching TRBD2 (6 bases). The sequencing here drew on CD4+ or CD8+ T cells sorted from blood, taken in a trial of the OX40 agonist ivuxolimab. The sequence was obtained from an adult with an advanced solid tumor such as melanoma, head and neck, liver or kidney cancer. The CDR3 is CASNDRSSATGELFF. The CDR3 DNA is TGTGCCAGTAATGACCGTTCTAGCGCCACCGGGGAGCTGTTTTTT. The whole variable domain, filled in from reference TRBV19 and TRBJ2-2, reads DGGITQSPKYLFRKEGQNVTLSCEQNLNHDAMYWYRQDPGQGLRLIYYSQIVNDFQKGDIAEGYSVSREKKESFPLTVTSAQKNPTAFYLCASNDRSSATGELFFGEGSRLTVL.